This TCR beta chain was profiled in a study of human T cells and chemical hapten exposure. General observations from the study: TCRs exceeding 1 in 1000 frequency stayed unchanged with DPC sensitization.

TCRdb used MiXCR to reprocess the RACE reads, holding one entry per CDR3 protein. The sample has fewer than 70,000 distinct CDR3 sequences, about 6.7% seen once. Time point specified: pre-sensitization, week 0. Noted treatment: therapeutic diphenylcyclopropenone sensitization with weekly scalp DPC. This clonotype has a count of ten or more. The antigen remains undetermined. The specimen was whole blood, collected in connection with sensitization to the hapten diphenylcyclopropenone (DPC). This TCR derives from a woman in her twenties or thirties with alopecia areata. Some clones in this sample may be carry-over from other donors' samples.

The CDR3 region is CASSRKVGTDTQYF. As DNA, the CDR3 is TGCGCCAGCAGCCGAAAAGTCGGCACAGATACGCAGTATTTT. V is TRBV4-1 and J is TRBJ2-3; no clear D. Per the germline V gene, CDR1 is MGHRA and CDR2 is YSYEKL. Trimming cost V 4 bases and J 1 base, with 9 bases left between them. The CDR3 contains 14 residues.